This entry describes one TCR beta chain. What it binds is not known. Original processing notes: Because ImmunoSEQ provided only junction sequences with no quality scores, the filtering differed. Clones were sequenced by immunoSEQ multiplex PCR, and TCRdb holds only the in-frame ones, with some missing. V and J calls and clone size come straight from that table; D and trimming were deduced from the DNA. Among a few million clones, about 92% were seen once, and the ten largest hold around 0.14%. This entry belongs to a study of shared clonotypes between healthy human individuals. Study results and caveats: Generation probability values for non-shared clonotypes were lower than those for clonotypes shared by all four donors. Few donors restricted represented genetic and exposure-history diversity.

Germline V CDR1 and CDR2: MDHEN, SYDVKM. The CDR3 contains 17 residues. V lost 3 bases to trimming and J lost 6 bases; unmatched junction nucleotides: 9. The chain uses TRBV28 and TRBJ2-3; 13 nucleotides agree with TRBD2. This TCR was recovered from a man between 18 and 35 years old in good health. The sequenced material came from naive CD4+ T cells sorted from blood. Subset reported: CD45RA+ positively selected. The CDR3 nucleotides are TGTGCCAGCAGTTTCGGGGGACTAGCGGGGAGGGGTGATACGCAGTATTTT. Its protein is CASSFGGLAGRGDTQYF.